This TCR beta chain stems from a study of cytomegalovirus exposure and HLA in healthy donors. Study-wide results and caveats: As a later analysis showed, several of the most significant clusters appeared to be linked to common viral pathogens. Trimming of TCR beta V- and J-genes showed a link, identified in a later analysis, to a missense DCLRE1C variant.

The study ran its PCR with 60 Vbeta and 13 Jbeta primers. Sequencing used immunoSEQ multiplex PCR; TCRdb keeps in-frame clones, though not all of them. The table has over 95,000 clones, about 80% seen once. Between the trimmed V and J ends, which lost 1 base and 2 bases, there was a span of 12 bases. Germline CDR1 and CDR2: MNHEY and SMNVEV (reference sequence). This CDR3 is 17 amino acids long. As regards this clone: As yet, its antigen is unknown.

The sequencing sample was made of PBMCs. The sequence came from a human donor in good health. J is TRBJ1-6 and V is TRBV27; no reliable D call. DNA for the CDR3: TGTGCCAGCAGTTTATTCGGGCTGGGAGCCTATAATTCACCCCTCCACTTT. This gives the protein CASSLFGLGAYNSPLHF.